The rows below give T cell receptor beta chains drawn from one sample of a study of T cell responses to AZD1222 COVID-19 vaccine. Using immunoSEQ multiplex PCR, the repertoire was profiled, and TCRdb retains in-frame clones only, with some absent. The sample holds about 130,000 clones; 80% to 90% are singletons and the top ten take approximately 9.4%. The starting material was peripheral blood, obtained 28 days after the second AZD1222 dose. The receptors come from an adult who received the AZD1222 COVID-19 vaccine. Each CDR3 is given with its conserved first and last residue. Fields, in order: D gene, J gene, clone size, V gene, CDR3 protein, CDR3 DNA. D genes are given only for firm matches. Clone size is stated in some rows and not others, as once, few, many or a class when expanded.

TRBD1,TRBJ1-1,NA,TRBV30,CAWSLSRDRKAFF,TGTGCCTGGAGTCTGTCCCGGGACAGGAAAGCTTTCTTT
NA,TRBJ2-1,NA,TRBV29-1,CSVVGENEQFF,TGCAGCGTTGTTGGGGAGAATGAGCAGTTCTTC
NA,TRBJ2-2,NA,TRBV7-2,CASSFRSAGELFF,TGTGCCAGCAGCTTTCGGTCCGCCGGGGAGCTGTTTTTT
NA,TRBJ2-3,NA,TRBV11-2,CASSFTSGNTDTQYF,TGTGCCAGCAGCTTCACGAGCGGAAACACAGATACGCAGTATTTT
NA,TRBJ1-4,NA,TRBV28,CATSSFGATNEKLFF,TGTGCCACCTCCTCATTTGGAGCAACTAATGAAAAACTGTTTTTT
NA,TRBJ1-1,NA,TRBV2,CASSLSGRGTEAFF,TGTGCCAGCAGTCTGTCAGGGCGGGGAACTGAAGCTTTCTTT
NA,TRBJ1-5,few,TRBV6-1,CASSESSGDQPQHF,TGTGCCAGCAGTGAATCCTCAGGGGACCAGCCCCAGCATTTT
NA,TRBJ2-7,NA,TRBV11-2,CASSRPSTYEQYF,TGTGCCAGCAGCCGACCCTCGACCTACGAGCAGTACTTC
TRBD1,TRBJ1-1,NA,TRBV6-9,CPDRGDAEAFF,TGTCCCGACAGGGGGGACGCTGAAGCTTTCTTT
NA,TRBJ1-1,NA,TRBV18,CASSPMGRGDTEAFF,TGTGCCAGCTCACCAATGGGGAGGGGGGACACTGAAGCTTTCTTT
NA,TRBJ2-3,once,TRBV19,CASSIDHSTDTQYF,TGTGCCAGTAGTATAGATCACAGTACAGATACGCAGTATTTT
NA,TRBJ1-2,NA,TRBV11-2,CASSLEATIYGYTF,TGTGCCAGCAGCTTAGAGGCTACGATCTATGGCTACACCTTC
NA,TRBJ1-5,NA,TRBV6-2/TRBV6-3,CASSYTGQSNQPQHF,TGTGCCAGCAGTTACACAGGACAATCAAATCAGCCCCAGCATTTT
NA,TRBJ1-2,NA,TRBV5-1,CASSLGFPNYGYTF,TGCGCCAGCAGCTTGGGCTTCCCCAACTATGGCTACACCTTC
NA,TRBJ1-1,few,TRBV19,CASTPPFVVDTEAFF,TGTGCCAGTACTCCTCCCTTCGTGGTGGACACTGAAGCTTTCTTT
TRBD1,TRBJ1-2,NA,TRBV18,CASSPLGTGPYGYTF,TGTGCCAGCTCACCACTTGGGACAGGGCCCTATGGCTACACCTTC
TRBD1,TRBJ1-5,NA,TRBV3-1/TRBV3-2,CASSPGTGTHQPQHF,TGTGCCAGCAGCCCCGGGACAGGGACGCATCAGCCCCAGCATTTT
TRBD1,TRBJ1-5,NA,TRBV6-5,CASSGQGGQPQHF,TGTGCCAGCAGCGGACAGGGGGGTCAGCCCCAGCATTTT
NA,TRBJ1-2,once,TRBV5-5,CASSLEGGFYFYGYTF,TGTGCCAGCAGCTTGGAAGGGGGGTTTTACTTCTATGGCTACACCTTC
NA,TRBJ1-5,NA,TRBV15,CATSRDQRFGQPQHF,TGTGCCACCAGCAGAGATCAGAGGTTCGGGCAGCCCCAGCATTTT
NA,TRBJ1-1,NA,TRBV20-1,CSASFTEAFF,TGCAGTGCTAGTTTTACTGAAGCTTTCTTT
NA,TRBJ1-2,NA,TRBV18,CASSPPGANYGYTF,TGTGCCAGCTCACCACCGGGTGCTAACTATGGCTACACCTTC
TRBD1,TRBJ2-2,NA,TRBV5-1,CASRLEGATGELFF,TGCGCCAGCAGACTAGAGGGGGCCACCGGGGAGCTGTTTTTT
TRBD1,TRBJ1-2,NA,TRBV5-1,CASSQWTGDGYTF,TGCGCCAGCAGCCAATGGACAGGGGATGGCTACACCTTC
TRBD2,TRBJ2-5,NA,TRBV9,CASSVGASGIETQYF,TGTGCCAGCAGCGTAGGGGCTAGCGGGATAGAGACCCAGTACTTC
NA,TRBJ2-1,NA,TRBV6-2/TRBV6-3,CASSSLGRGNEQFF,TGTGCCAGCAGTTCCTTGGGGCGGGGCAATGAGCAGTTCTTC
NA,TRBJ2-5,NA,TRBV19,CASSLIAGLQETQYF,TGTGCCAGTAGTCTCATTGCGGGACTCCAAGAGACCCAGTACTTC
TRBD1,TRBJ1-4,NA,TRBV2,CASSWNRGNEKLFF,TGTGCCAGCAGTTGGAACAGGGGGAATGAAAAACTGTTTTTT
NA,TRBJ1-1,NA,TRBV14,CASSHEGGRKAFF,TGTGCCAGCAGTCATGAGGGGGGGCGAAAAGCTTTCTTT
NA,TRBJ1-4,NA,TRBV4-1,CASKNRFVGEKLFF,TGCGCCAGCAAGAACAGATTTGTAGGTGAAAAACTGTTTTTT
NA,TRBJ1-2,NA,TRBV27,CASSFGDFYGYTF,TGTGCCAGCAGTTTCGGGGATTTCTATGGCTACACCTTC
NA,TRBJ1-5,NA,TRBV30,CAWSVGSGRSQPQHF,TGTGCCTGGAGTGTAGGGTCCGGGAGGTCGCAGCCCCAGCATTTT
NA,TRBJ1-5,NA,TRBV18,CASSGTTDQPQHF,TGTGCCAGCTCAGGGACAACGGATCAGCCCCAGCATTTT
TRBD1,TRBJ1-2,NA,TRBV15,CATSRDIGGYNYGYTF,TGTGCCACCAGCAGAGATATAGGGGGCTATAACTATGGCTACACCTTC
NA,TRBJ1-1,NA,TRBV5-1,CASSLDRVNTEAFF,TGCGCCAGCAGCTTGGATAGGGTGAACACTGAAGCTTTCTTT
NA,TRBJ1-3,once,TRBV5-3,CARSINRAGNTIYF,TGTGCCAGAAGCATCAACAGGGCTGGAAACACCATATATTTT
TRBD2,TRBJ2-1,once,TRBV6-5,CASRALAGVGNEQFF,TGTGCCAGCAGGGCCTTAGCGGGAGTCGGCAATGAGCAGTTCTTC
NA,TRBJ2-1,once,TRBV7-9,CASSYDRGPYNEQFF,TGTGCCAGCAGCTACGACCGGGGACCTTACAATGAGCAGTTCTTC
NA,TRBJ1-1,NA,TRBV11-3,CASSLSRGEEAFF,TGTGCCAGCAGCTTATCCAGGGGAGAGGAGGCTTTCTTT
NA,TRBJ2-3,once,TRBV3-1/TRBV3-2,CASSQASAGSTDTQYF,TGTGCCAGCAGCCAAGCCTCGGCAGGGAGCACAGATACGCAGTATTTT
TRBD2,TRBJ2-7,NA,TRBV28,CASSLLLAGDSYEQYF,TGTGCCAGCAGTTTACTACTAGCGGGGGACTCCTACGAGCAGTACTTC
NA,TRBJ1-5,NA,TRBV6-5,CASSPTGLHNQPQHF,TGTGCCAGCAGTCCTACAGGGTTACACAATCAGCCCCAGCATTTT
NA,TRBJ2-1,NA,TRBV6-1,CASSDYRGGHYNEQFF,TGTGCCAGCAGTGACTACAGGGGAGGCCACTACAATGAGCAGTTCTTC
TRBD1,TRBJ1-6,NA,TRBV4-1,CASSPNSGGNSPLHF,TGCGCCAGCAGCCCCAACTCAGGGGGCAATTCACCCCTCCACTTT
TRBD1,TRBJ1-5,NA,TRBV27,CASSSGTGNQPQHF,TGTGCCAGCAGTTCCGGGACAGGGAATCAGCCCCAGCATTTT
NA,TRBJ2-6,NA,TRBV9,CASSVAHSGANVLTF,TGTGCCAGCAGCGTAGCCCACTCTGGGGCCAACGTCCTGACTTTC
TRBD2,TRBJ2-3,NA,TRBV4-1,CASSHPLAGGAGTQYF,TGCGCCAGCAGCCACCCACTAGCGGGGGGGGCTGGAACGCAGTATTTT
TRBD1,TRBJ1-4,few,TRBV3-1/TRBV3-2,CASSQRGTGANEKLFF,TGTGCCAGCAGCCAAAGGGGGACAGGGGCTAATGAAAAACTGTTTTTT
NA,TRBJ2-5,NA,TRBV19,CASAGMKETQYF,TGTGCCAGTGCGGGCATGAAAGAGACCCAGTACTTC
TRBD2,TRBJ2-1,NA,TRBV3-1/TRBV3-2,CASSPIAGGPYNEQFF,TGTGCCAGCAGCCCCATAGCGGGAGGACCCTACAATGAGCAGTTCTTC
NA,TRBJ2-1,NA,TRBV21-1,CASSKVGLAVNEQFF,TGTGCCAGCAGCAAAGTGGGACTAGCGGTCAATGAGCAGTTCTTC